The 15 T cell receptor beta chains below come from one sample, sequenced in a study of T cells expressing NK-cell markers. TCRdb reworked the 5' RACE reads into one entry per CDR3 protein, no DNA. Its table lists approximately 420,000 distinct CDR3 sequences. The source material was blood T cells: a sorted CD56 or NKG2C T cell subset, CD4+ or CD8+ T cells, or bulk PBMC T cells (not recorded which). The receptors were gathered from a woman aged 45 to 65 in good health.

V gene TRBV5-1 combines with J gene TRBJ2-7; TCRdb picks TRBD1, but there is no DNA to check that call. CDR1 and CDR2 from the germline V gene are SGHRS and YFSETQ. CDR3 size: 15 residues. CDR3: CASSLVVGVNYEQYF. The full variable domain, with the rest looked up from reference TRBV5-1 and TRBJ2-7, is KAGVTQTPRYLIKTRGQQVTLSCSPISGHRSVSWYQQTPGQGLQFLFEYFSETQRNKGNFPGRFSGRQFSNSRSEMNVSTLELGDSALYLCASSLVVGVNYEQYFGPGTRLTVT.

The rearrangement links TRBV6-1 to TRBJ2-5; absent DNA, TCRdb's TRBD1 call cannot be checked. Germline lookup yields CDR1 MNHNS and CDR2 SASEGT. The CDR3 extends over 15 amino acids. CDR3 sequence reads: CASTEGRGTQETQYF.

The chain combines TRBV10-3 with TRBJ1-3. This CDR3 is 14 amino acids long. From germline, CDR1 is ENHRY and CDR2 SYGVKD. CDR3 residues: CAISDYNSGNTIYF.

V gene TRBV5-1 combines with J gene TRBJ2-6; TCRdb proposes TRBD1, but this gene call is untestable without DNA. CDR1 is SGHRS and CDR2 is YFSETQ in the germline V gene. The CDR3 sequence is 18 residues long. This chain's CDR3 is CASSLGQGANSGANVLTF.

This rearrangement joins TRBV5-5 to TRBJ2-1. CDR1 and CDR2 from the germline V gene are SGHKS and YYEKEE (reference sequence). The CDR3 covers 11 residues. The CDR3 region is CASTLGYEQFF.

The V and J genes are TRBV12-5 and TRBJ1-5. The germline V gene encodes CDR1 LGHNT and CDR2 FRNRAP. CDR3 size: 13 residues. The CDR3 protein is CASGLLQGGPQHF.

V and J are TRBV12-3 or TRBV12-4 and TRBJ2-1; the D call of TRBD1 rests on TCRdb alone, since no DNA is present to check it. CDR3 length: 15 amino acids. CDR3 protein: CASSPEGGIYNEQFF.

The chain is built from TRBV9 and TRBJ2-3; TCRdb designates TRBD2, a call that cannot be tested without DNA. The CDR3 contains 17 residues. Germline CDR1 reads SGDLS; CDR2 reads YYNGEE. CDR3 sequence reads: CASSVRPSGSVADTQYF.

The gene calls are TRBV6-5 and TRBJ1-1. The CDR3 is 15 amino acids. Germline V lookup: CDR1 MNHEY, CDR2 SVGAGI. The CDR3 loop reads CASSYTDTRWGEAFF.

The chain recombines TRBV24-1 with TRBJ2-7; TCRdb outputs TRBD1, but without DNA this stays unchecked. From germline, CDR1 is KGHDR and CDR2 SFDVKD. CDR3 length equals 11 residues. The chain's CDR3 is CATSDFGGQYF.

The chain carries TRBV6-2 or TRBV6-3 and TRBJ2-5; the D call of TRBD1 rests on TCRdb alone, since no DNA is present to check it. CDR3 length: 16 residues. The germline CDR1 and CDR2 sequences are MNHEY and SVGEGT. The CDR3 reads CASSYQHRENGETQYF.

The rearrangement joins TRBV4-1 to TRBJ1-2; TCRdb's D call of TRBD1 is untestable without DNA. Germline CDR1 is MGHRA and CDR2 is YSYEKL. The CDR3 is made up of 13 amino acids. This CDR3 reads CASSHEQGWGYTF.

CDR3 region: CSAGGQWRRSSYEQYF. This chain joins TRBV20-1 and TRBJ2-7; the TCRdb call, TRBD1, lacks DNA for checking. The CDR3 has 16 residues. The V gene's germline CDR1 is DFQATT and CDR2 SNEGSKA (reference sequence).

CDR3 region: CASSSLLTGGQVYGYTF. The V and J genes are TRBV11-2 and TRBJ1-2; TCRdb's assignment of TRBD1 cannot be checked, as there is no DNA. This CDR3 has 17 residues. Germline V lookup: CDR1 SGHAT, CDR2 FQNNGV.

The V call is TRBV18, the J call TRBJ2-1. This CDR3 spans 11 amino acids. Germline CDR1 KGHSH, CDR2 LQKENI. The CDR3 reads CASSPVHEQFF.